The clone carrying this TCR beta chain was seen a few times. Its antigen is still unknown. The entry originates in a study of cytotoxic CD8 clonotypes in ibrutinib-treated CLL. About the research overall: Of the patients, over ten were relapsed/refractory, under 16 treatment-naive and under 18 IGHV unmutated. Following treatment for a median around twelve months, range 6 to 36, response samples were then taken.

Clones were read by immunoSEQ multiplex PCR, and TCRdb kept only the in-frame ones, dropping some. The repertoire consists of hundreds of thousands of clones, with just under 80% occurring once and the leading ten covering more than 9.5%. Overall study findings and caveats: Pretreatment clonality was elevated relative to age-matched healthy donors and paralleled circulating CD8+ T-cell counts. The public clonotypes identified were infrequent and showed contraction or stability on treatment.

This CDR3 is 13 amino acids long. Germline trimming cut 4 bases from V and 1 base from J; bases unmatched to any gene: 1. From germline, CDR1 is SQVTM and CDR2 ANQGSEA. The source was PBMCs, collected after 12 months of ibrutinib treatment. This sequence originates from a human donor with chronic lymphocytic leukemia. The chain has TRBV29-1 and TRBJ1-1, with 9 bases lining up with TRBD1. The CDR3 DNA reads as TGCAGCGTTGCGGGACAGGGGAACACTGAAGCTTTCTTT. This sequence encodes CSVAGQGNTEAFF.